What follows is one T cell receptor (beta chain) and its context. Its antigen is not known. This entry belongs to a study of OX40 agonist ivuxolimab in advanced cancers. Across the study: Those treated in dose escalation had hepatocellular carcinoma, melanoma, renal cell cancer or head and neck cancer. Broader study findings: The CD4+ and CD8+ T cells in the blood had expanded clonally by week 6 at 0.1 to 3.0 mg/kg. Low normalized T-cell clonal expansion was additionally recorded for some nonresponders. Compared with CD4+, CD8+ T cells on average had more expanded clones.

TCRdb keeps only in-frame clones here, not all; method: immunoSEQ multiplex PCR. The sample records tens of thousands of clones, roughly 92% being singletons. Sequences were derived from CD4+ or CD8+ T cells sorted from blood, sampled in a trial of the OX40 agonist ivuxolimab. The TCR comes from an adult with an advanced solid tumor such as melanoma, head and neck, liver or kidney cancer.

Here the CDR3 reads CASSLAGTPLYF. CDR3 DNA sequence: TGTGCCAGCAGCTTAGCCGGGACACCCCTGTACTTC. The V and J genes are TRBV11-2 and TRBJ2-5, with a weak D call TRBD1 (6 bases). Germline CDR1 SGHAT, CDR2 FQNNGV. The CDR3 runs 12 residues. The V gene lost 1 base and the J gene lost 13 bases, with 13 bases spanning the gap.